This T cell receptor beta chain originates from a study of long-term antiretroviral therapy in people with HIV. There are 13 residues in the CDR3. The germline V gene has CDR1 SSHAT and CDR2 FNYEAQ (reference sequence). V gave up 6 bases and J gave up 1 base, with 8 bases separating them. They ran version v3.0 of the immunoSEQ assay at survey level. Sequencing was directed toward about 40,000-50,000 T-cell genomes in each sample. The table came from immunoSEQ multiplex PCR; TCRdb's copy has only in-frame clones and leaves some out. Here the sample spans over 5,500 clones, approximately 85% being singletons.

The sequence was obtained from a woman aged 45-60 years with HIV. J is TRBJ2-3 and V is TRBV7-7, with D hard to call. The sample in question was unsorted PBMCs, obtained 3.7 years after starting antiretroviral therapy. The CDR3 sequence: CASSSSGTDTQYF. The CDR3 bases are TGTGCCAGCAGTAGCTCCGGCACAGATACGCAGTATTTT.